This T cell receptor beta chain was sequenced in a study of blood T cell repertoires in COVID-19. Looking at the study overall: Material from acute and convalescent COVID-19 was sourced from the United States, Italy and Spain. T cells, B-cell-depleted T cells, or PBMCs provided the cDNA or gDNA that served as material.

Original methodology: Amplified reference gene primers provided the basis for estimating nucleated cell counts. Some clones are missing from TCRdb's copy, which holds only in-frame ones; the method was immunoSEQ multiplex PCR. V and J calls and clone size are as listed in that table; D and trimming were resolved from the DNA. This sample carries approximately 85,000 clones, 86% of them seen once, and the ten largest clones take 25% to 30%. The germline V gene encodes CDR1 SGHAT and CDR2 FQNNGV. The V and J ends lost 6 bases and 3 bases respectively, with 6 bases between them. The CDR3 loop spans 11 amino acids.

The chain combines TRBV11-2 with TRBJ2-7; no clear D gene. This clonotype was sampled from a man aged 50-59 years with active or convalescent COVID-19. The sequenced sample consisted of peripheral blood. This CDR3 reads CASRLDYEQYF. The CDR3 DNA sequence: TGTGCCAGCAGACTCGACTACGAGCAGTACTTC.